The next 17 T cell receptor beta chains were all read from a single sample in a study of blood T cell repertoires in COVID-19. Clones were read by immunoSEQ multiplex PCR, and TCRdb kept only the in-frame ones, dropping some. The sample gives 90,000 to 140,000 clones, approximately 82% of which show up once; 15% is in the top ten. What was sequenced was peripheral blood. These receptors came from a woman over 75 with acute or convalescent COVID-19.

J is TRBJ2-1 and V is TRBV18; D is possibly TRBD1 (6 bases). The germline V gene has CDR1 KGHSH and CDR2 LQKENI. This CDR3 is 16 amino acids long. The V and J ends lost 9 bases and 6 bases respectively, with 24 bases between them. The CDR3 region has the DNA TGTGCCAGTCATCACCGAAACCAGGGGATGCTCAATGAGCAGTTCTTC. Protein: CASHHRNQGMLNEQFF.

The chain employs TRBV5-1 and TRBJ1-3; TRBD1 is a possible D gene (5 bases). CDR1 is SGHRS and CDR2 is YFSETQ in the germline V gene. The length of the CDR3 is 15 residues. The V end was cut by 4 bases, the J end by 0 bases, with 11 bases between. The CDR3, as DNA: TGCGCCAGCAGCCCCCAGGGAAGCTCTGGAAACACCATATATTTT. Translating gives CASSPQGSSGNTIYF. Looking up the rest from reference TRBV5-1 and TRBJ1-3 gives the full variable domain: KAGVTQTPRYLIKTRGQQVTLSCSPISGHRSVSWYQQTPGQGLQFLFEYFSETQRNKGNFPGRFSGRQFSNSRSEMNVSTLELGDSALYLCASSPQGSSGNTIYFGEGSWLTVV.

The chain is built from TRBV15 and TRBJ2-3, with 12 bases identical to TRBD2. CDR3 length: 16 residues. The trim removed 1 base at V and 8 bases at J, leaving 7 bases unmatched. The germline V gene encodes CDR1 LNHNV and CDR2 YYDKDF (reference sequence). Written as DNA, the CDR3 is TGTGCCACCAGCAGAGTACTAGCGGGAGGAAGGGGTACGCAGTATTTT. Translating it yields CATSRVLAGGRGTQYF.

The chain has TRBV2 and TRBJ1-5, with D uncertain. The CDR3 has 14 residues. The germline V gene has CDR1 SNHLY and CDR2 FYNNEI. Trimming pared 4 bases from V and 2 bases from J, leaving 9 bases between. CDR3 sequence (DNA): TGTGCCAGCAGTGTTCGGGGAGGCAATCAGCCCCAGCATTTT. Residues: CASSVRGGNQPQHF.

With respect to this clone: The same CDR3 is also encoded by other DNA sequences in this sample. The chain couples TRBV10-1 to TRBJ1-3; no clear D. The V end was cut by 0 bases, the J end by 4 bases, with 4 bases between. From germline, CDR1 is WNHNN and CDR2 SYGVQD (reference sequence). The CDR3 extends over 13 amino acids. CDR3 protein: CASSESSGNTIYF. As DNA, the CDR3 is TGCGCCAGCAGTGAGTCGTCGGGAAACACCATATATTTT.

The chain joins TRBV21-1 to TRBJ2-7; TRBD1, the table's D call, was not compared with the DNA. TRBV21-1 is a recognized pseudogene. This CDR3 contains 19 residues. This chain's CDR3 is CASSKKARPWAGVDYEQYV. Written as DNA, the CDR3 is TGTGCCAGCAGCAAAAAGGCCCGACCCTGGGCCGGCGTTGACTACGAGCAGTACGTC.

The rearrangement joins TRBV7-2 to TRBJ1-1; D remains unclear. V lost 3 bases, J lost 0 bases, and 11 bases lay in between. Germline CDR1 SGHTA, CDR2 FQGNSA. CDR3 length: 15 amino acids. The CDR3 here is CASSFQAQLNTEAFF. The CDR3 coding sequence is TGTGCCAGCAGCTTTCAGGCTCAGTTGAACACTGAAGCTTTCTTT.

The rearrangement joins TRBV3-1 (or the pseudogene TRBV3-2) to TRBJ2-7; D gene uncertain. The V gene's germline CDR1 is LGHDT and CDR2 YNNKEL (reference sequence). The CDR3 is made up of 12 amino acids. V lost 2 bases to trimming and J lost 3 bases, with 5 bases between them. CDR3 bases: TGTGCCAGCAGCCAAAACGGCTACGAGCAGTACTTC. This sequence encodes CASSQNGYEQYF.

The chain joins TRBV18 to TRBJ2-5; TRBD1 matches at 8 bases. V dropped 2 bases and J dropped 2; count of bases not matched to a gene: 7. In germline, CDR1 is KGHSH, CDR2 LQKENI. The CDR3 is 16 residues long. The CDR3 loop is CASSPEQGANQETQYF. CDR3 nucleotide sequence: TGTGCCAGCTCACCAGAGCAGGGGGCCAATCAAGAGACCCAGTACTTC.

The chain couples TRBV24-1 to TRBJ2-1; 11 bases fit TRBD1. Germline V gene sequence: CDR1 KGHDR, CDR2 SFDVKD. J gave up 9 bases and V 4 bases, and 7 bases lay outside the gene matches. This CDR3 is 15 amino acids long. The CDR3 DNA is TGTGCCACCAGTGACTCGGGACAGGGGGGGAGTGAGCAGTTCTTC. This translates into CATSDSGQGGSEQFF.

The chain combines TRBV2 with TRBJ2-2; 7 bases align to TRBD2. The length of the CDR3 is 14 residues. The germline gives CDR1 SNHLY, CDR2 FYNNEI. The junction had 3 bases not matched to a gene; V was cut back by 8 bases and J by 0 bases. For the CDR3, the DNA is TGTGCCAGCGGGGGAGGGCCGAACACCGGGGAGCTGTTTTTT. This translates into CASGGGPNTGELFF.

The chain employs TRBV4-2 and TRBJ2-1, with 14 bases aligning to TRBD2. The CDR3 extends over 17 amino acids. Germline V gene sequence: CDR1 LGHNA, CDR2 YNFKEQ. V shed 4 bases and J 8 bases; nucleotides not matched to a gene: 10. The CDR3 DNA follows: TGTGCCAGCAGCCCATTGGGGACTAGCGGGAGTTTTCATGAGCAGTTCTTC. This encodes CASSPLGTSGSFHEQFF.

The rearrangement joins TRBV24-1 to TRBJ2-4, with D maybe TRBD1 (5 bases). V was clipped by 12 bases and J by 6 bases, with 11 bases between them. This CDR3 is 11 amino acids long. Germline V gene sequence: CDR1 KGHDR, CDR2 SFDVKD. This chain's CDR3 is CAPDQGNIQYF. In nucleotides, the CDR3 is TGTGCCCCGGATCAGGGAAACATTCAGTACTTC.

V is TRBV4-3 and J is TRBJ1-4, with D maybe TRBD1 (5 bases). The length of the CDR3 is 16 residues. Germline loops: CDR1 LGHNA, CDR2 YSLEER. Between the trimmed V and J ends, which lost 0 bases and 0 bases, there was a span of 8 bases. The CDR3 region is CASSQDAGATNEKLFF. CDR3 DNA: TGCGCCAGCAGCCAAGATGCGGGGGCAACTAATGAAAAACTGTTTTTT.

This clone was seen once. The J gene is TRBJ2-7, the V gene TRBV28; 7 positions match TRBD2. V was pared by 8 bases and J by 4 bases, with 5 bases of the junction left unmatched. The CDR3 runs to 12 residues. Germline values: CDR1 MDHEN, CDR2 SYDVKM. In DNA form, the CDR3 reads TGTGCCAGCTGGACTAGGAGGTACGAGCAGTACTTC. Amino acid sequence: CASWTRRYEQYF.

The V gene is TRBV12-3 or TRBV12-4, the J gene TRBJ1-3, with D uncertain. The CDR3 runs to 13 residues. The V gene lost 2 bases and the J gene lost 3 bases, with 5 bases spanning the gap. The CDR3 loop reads CASSLNIGNTIYF. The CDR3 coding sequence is TGTGCCAGCAGTTTAAACATTGGAAACACCATATATTTT.

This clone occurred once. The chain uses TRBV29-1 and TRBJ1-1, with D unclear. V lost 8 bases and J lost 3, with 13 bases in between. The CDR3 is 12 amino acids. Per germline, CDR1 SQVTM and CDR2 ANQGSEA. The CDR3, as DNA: TGCAGCTCTGATGAGTCGGACACTGAAGCTTTCTTT. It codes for CSSDESDTEAFF.